This T cell receptor (beta chain) emerged from a study of cytomegalovirus exposure and HLA in healthy donors (dated by TCRdb to 2016 to 2017). About the investigation overall: An earlier analysis of roughly 500 of the donors reported more than 250 Gb of sequence data and 117 million unique TCR beta sequences from approximately 180 million T cells. Donor age, sex, ethnicity and CMV serostatus were compiled together with the repertoire data. Among the roughly 380 genotyped donors, around 81% belonged to the genetic ancestry cluster associated with self-reported Caucasian donors. In an earlier analysis of more than 550 of the donors, high-throughput TCR beta sequencing was used to judge whether each TCR beta V gene segment behaved as functional or pseudogenic. To predict cytomegalovirus infection status, the study combined high-throughput TCR immunosequencing, statistical association of individual TCRs with disease status, and machine learning. Rather than using new phenotypic data, the later analysis identified candidate immune exposures from TCR beta sequences and from how often those sequences occurred across donors. To study patterns of TCR occurrence, a later analysis re-analyzed previously published TCR beta repertoires from several hundred donors and added high-resolution HLA genotyping. The study profiled the T cell repertoires of about 640 subjects by immunosequencing and related them to cytomegalovirus serostatus. Both class I and class II loci were covered by HLA typing, at four-digit resolution. The study aimed to test whether cataloging public T cell receptors could reveal signatures of past pathogen exposure. About 320 gigabases of sequencing data and approximately 84 million unique TCR sequences were included in an early release covering under 650 HLA-typed donors. In a later genetic analysis, genome-wide SNP genotypes for about three fifths of the 666 donors were used, and that subset was treated as a discovery cohort. Every repertoire in the discovery cohort had been generated on one and the same sequencing platform. Typing coverage differed by locus: A, B, C, DRB1 and DQB1 were typed in roughly 620-640 donors, DQA1 in 500 to 550, DPA1 in around 600, and DPB1 in 400 to 490. In addition to the first cohort of 666 subjects, a separate validation cohort of 130 or so different subjects was used. A handful of DR-DQ haplotypes were handled as single units for association and clustering because linkage in the cohort was strong. Across 398 genotyped donors of the cohort, an average of about 220,000 unique TCR beta nucleotide sequences per donor were sequenced, and roughly 17% of those sequences were non-productive. General findings and caveats noted by the study authors: Because the 87-base-pair reads could not distinguish some IMGT-functional V segments, including TRBV6-2 and TRBV6-3, those segments were excluded. A cluster of highly shared sequence variants was judged likely to represent a technical artifact of the sequencing pipeline. Several of the top co-occurrence clusters appeared to be linked to parvovirus B19, influenza, CMV and Epstein-Barr virus, according to a later analysis. It was suggested by the authors that the approach could potentially be generalized to other disease states and immunological phenotypes. When HLA alleles, especially DR and DQ, strongly co-occurred, TCR associations were difficult to assign to individual alleles. The earlier analysis of a few hundred of the donors excluded fewer than 20 rarely observed V segments, including chromosome 9 orphons, because counts were too low. A later analysis found that HLA-associated TCR beta chains were more clonally expanded and had lower generation probabilities than equally common non-associated chains. A later genetic analysis associated a missense DCLRE1C variant with V-gene and J-gene trimming of TCR beta chains, and an independent cohort replicated the association. A later analysis found that most CMV-associated TCR beta chains appeared HLA-restricted, with HLA associations seemingly driven largely by CMV exposure. The only immune exposure information available for the cohort was CMV serostatus. Most TCR sequences were observed very rarely across donors, whereas some public TCRs were present in many individuals. Three of the identified cytomegalovirus-associated TCR beta chains were confirmed in vitro to be specific for cytomegalovirus antigens. In a later genetic analysis, fewer N-insertions in productive TCRs were reported among donors in an Asian-associated ancestry cluster than the 666-donor mean. An earlier analysis of approximately 540 of the donors showed that most TCR beta V segments appeared in productive rearrangements either about 90% or about 30% of the time, which broadly matched IMGT annotations. Only TCR beta chains were sequenced in this cohort, and the absence of alpha or paired-chain data limited detectable features. A total of roughly 160 TCR beta chains were listed by the study as associated with cytomegalovirus. In both the original and validation cohorts, the classifier was reported to diagnose cytomegalovirus status with high specificity and sensitivity. Specific HLA alleles were associated with 15,000 to 20,000 TCR beta sequences at a false discovery rate of 0.05 in a later analysis. According to a later analysis, TCR association rates differed among HLA loci, with DRB1 alleles showing the most associated TCRs and HLA-C alleles showing the fewest. HLA typing was unavailable for some donors at each locus, so association tests used only the typed subset. Sequencing depth was assumed to be roughly uniform across donors in the presence/absence analyses, though that assumption may not hold. Correlated functional status among segregating V segments might reflect linkage disequilibrium, but an unknown experimental factor could not be ruled out. A further reported finding was that TCR beta sequences accurately predicted the HLA-A and HLA-B alleles for most subjects in the first cohort.

Receptors were amplified or captured by the immunoSEQ multiplex PCR assay. For the multiplex PCR, a mixture combining 60 forward primers for TCR Vbeta segments and 13 reverse primers for TCR Jbeta segments was used. A multiplex PCR assay on genomic DNA amplified the CDR3 region of rearranged TCR beta genes. The Illumina HiSeq System was used to sequence the amplified TCR beta libraries as 87-base-pair reads. On the study's bioinformatics: A later analysis counted about 82 million unique TCR beta chains across the 650 to 700 repertoires, and around 12 million of these chains were shared by at least two donors. Raw reads were error-corrected and collapsed into unique sequences by a nearest-neighbor algorithm in which closely related sequences were merged to remove PCR and sequencing errors. CDR3 sequences were aligned to IMGT reference sequences to assign V, D and J gene segments. Each retained sequence needed at least a six-nucleotide match to both a V gene segment and a J gene segment. Rearrangements were called productive when the CDR3 lacked stop codons and stayed in frame with V and J; all others were non-productive. Following IMGT convention, CDR3 was defined as the stretch from the second conserved V-encoded cysteine to the conserved J-encoded phenylalanine. The earlier analysis of fewer than 750 of the donors excluded sequences that lacked an unambiguous match to a single V gene segment. In an earlier analysis of several hundred of the donors, V segments were called functional above 56.7% productive rearrangements and were called segregating when the between-donor standard deviation exceeded 5%. A statistical classification framework was developed to diagnose cytomegalovirus status using the catalog of TCR beta chain sequences. A later analysis assigned V and J genes by comparing TCR nucleotide sequences with IMGT/GENE-DB human TR gene sequences. Using the TCRdist pipeline, a later analysis assigned CDR3 sequences along with most-parsimonious VDJ recombination scenarios. In a later analysis, each TCR beta chain was defined by its CDR3 amino acid sequence together with its V-gene family, and reads lacking a unique V-gene family were excluded. To address suspected cross-contamination and a sequencing artifact, a later analysis removed several hundred highly shared, low-generation-probability nucleotide sequences. In a later analysis, a clonal expansion index for each public chain was calculated from normalized within-repertoire ranks of inferred template counts. In a later analysis, generation probabilities were computed with a VDJ recombination model fitted to out-of-frame rearrangements, and the resulting probabilities were checked against IGoR. A later analysis scored TCR-TCR, TCR-HLA and TCR-CMV co-occurrence with hypergeometric tests, applying a repertoire-size bias correction to TCR pairs. A later analysis estimated false discovery rates by permuting HLA or CMV assignments 20 times. In a later analysis, co-occurring TCRs were grouped with DBSCAN, and TCRdist sequence similarity was added when clustering was performed within HLA-allele-positive subsets. Repertoires with fewer than 30,000 or more than 120,000 public chains were left out of co-occurrence clustering, as were about 5 repertoires with anomalous nucleotide sharing. In its TCRdb copy, this immuneACCESS table keeps in-frame sequences only and misses some clones. Where compared with another copy, unresolved V genes explain less than half of these, and the others have no known cause. V, J and clone size reflect that table, while D and trimming were determined from the DNA. A total of 99,000 or so clones appear in this sample, 60% to 85% of them only once. The top ten clones comprise approximately 15% of the sample.

The cohort consisted of 670 or so healthy bone marrow donors. At the time of sampling, every cohort member was nominally healthy, though immune exposures that went unrecorded were likely present. The donor was CMV seropositive and belonged to the group of around 300 seropositive cohort members. Every donor gave a peripheral blood sample, and the peripheral blood mononuclear cells from that sample were used for TCR beta sequencing. Genomic DNA was extracted from the blood cell samples with the Qiagen DNeasy Blood Extraction Kit. Sequences SNHLY (CDR1) and FYNNEI (CDR2) are obtained from the germline V gene. Unmatched junction bases come to 9, with V trimmed by 4 bases and J by 9 bases. From the cysteine through the phenylalanine, the CDR3 covers 14 amino acids. Of the read, only the CDR3 DNA is kept; its 42 bases are in frame from base 1. With regard to this clone: No cognate antigen has been identified for it. Qualities for individual bases were not recorded, and no much larger clone is one base off.

The sequence joins TRBV2 to TRBJ2-7; 10 central bases correspond to TRBD2. The TCR was taken from a man aged 60-69 years in good health and CMV-seropositive. The sample consisted of PBMCs. The CDR3 has the sequence CASSVSSGGSWQYF. The bases are TGTGCCAGCAGTGTGTCTAGCGGGGGCTCGTGGCAGTACTTC.